This section outlines one T cell receptor beta chain sequence together with its context. This clonotype was observed a few times. Its antigen specificity is not known. The input lacks base qualities; no much larger clone sits a single base away. Only healthy Caucasian donors were included. The twin cohort consisted of three pairs of female monozygotic twins, all aged 18 to 29 years. RNA for TCR libraries was isolated from peripheral blood mononuclear cells. A distance of 17 bases separates the germline ends of V and J, which lose 5 bases and 6 bases respectively. The CDR3 covers 15 residues, taking in both the cysteine and the phenylalanine. Just the 45-base CDR3 DNA is kept, in frame starting at base 1. Sequences MDHEN (CDR1) and SYDVKM (CDR2) are obtained from the germline V gene. This entry belongs to a study of identical twins (dated by TCRdb to about 2016). Context from the whole study: The study deep-sequenced TCR alpha and beta repertoires from monozygotic twins, unrelated adults of various ages and cord blood to test whether fetal clonotypes persist. Replicate twin experiments were performed at different times using different library preparation protocols to rule out contamination.

Results the study describes overall, beyond this receptor: Compared with coincidental sharing between unrelated individuals, out-of-frame TCR alpha sequences shared between twins showed an excess of sequences with low generation probability. Fewer insertions were carried by abundant cord blood beta clonotypes, a similar but weaker trend appeared in young adult naive repertoires, and no such trend appeared in memory repertoires. Invariant T cells such as MAIT and iNKT could partly confound zero-insertion analyses, though diverse VJ usage argued against this for most clonotypes. Because the same donors could not be followed over many years, the conclusions relied on cross-sectional statistical analysis. In monozygotic twins, out-of-frame TCR alpha sharing was systematically underestimated by recombination models, although the models agreed with sharing between unrelated individuals. A weaker excess of twin sharing was found in beta out-of-frame sequences because the signal-to-noise ratio was lowered by fewer shared sequences.

Library creation used 5' RACE. This sample was sequenced with an Illumina HiSeq 2000. Template switching introduced a universal primer binding site; the final cDNA contained a unique molecular identifier, enabling accurate counting of TCR cDNA molecules. First-strand cDNA for TCR alpha and beta chains was synthesized from specific primers in the conserved constant-segment region. Each cDNA library was double barcoded, with a SMART-Mk sample barcode plus Illumina barcodes, to control for contamination. TruSeq adapter sequences along with Illumina sample barcodes were introduced in two successive PCR steps. TCR alpha and beta cDNA libraries were sequenced on the Illumina HiSeq platform with custom primers. In the paper's pipeline: MiGEC processed the raw reads to extract unique molecular identifiers, while MiXCR was used to determine the CDR3 positions. Recombination models were inferred per individual with the repgenHMM and IGoR tools using an EM algorithm. The analysis of shared clonotypes was done with the tcR package in R, with sharing normalized by the product of cloneset sizes. To study raw recombination free of thymic and clonal selection effects, out-of-frame nonproductive sequences were analyzed. TCRdb reanalyzed the raw reads on its own, using fastp at Q25 for trimming and MiXCR for clone calling, and kept in-frame beta chains. Under each unique CDR3 protein, matching rows form one entry showing the most common genes and DNA. The V and J calls follow TCRdb's processing rather than the paper's. The sample contains roughly 700,000 distinct CDR3 sequences, 8.6% of them found a single time. The ten largest clones add up to 0.85% to 1% of the sample.

This sample was also put to use in a study of yellow fever vaccine responses in identical twins. Per that second paper: According to the authors, in identical twins the way T cells responded to vaccination appeared partly convergent and partly personalized. In the study, vaccine-responding T cell clones were precisely tracked in identical twins.

In this chain, TRBV28 is recombined with TRBJ1-5; TRBD1 is a possible D gene, resting on 6 matching bases. Material: PBMCs. This sequence originates from a woman under 30 in good health. The DNA is as follows: TGTGCCAGCAGTACTTCAGGGGCCAAGGGTCAGCCCCAGCATTTT. Its protein is CASSTSGAKGQPQHF.